This T cell receptor beta chain was captured in a study of OX40 agonist ivuxolimab in advanced cancers. About the research overall: Ivuxolimab, which patients received intravenously every 2 weeks, was dosed at 0.01 to 10 mg/kg.

Sequencing was performed with immunoSEQ multiplex PCR; in TCRdb, only in-frame clones are kept and a portion is missing. The table records about 30,000 clones, roughly 80% of them present only once. This CDR3 comprises 12 residues. V shed 5 bases, J shed 4 bases, and the junction held 2 bases outside the gene matches. CDR1 is SGHAT and CDR2 is FQNNGV in the germline V gene. This clonotype was obtained from an adult with an advanced solid tumor such as melanoma, head and neck, liver or kidney cancer. The sample in question was CD4+ or CD8+ T cells sorted from blood, obtained in a trial of the OX40 agonist ivuxolimab. This chain uses TRBV11-2 with TRBJ2-7; 7 bases align to TRBD2. CDR3 sequence: CASSAGVYEQYF. CDR3 in DNA: TGTGCCAGCAGCGCGGGAGTATACGAGCAGTACTTC. The full variable domain, with the rest looked up from reference TRBV11-2 and TRBJ2-7, is EAGVAQSPRYKIIEKRQSVAFWCNPISGHATLYWYQQILGQGPKLLIQFQNNGVVDDSQLPKDRFSAERLKGVDSTLKIQPAKLEDSAVYLCASSAGVYEQYFGPGTRLTVT.